This TCR beta chain appears in the sequencing data of a study of shared clonotypes between healthy human individuals. For the study at large: CD8 memory received one plate per donor, CD8 naive two, CD4 memory three and CD4 naive three.

The length of the CDR3 is 14 residues. The germline gives CDR1 SGDLS, CDR2 YYNGEE. V dropped 0 bases and J dropped 0 bases, with 7 bases sitting between them. Using immunoSEQ multiplex PCR, the repertoire was profiled, and TCRdb retains in-frame clones only, with some absent. The sample holds more than 500,000 clones, roughly 95% seen once. The V gene is TRBV9, the J gene TRBJ2-7, with no clear D. This clonotype originated in a woman aged 25 to 39 in good health. Sequencing used naive CD4+ T cells sorted from blood. Regarding subset: CD45RA+ positively selected. The CDR3 reads CASSVDGNSYEQYF. In nucleotides, the CDR3 is TGTGCCAGCAGCGTAGATGGTAACTCCTACGAGCAGTACTTC.